This T cell receptor beta chain was found in a study of T cells after posttransplantation cyclophosphamide. Germline V lookup: CDR1 SGHRS, CDR2 YFSETQ. The CDR3 length is 16 residues. The V end was cut by 0 bases, the J end by 0 bases, with 7 bases between. This related bone marrow graft donor gave peripheral blood on the day of marrow donation. Clones were read by immunoSEQ multiplex PCR, and TCRdb kept only the in-frame ones, dropping some. The profile shows 45,000 to 65,000 clones, 94% of them singletons. Input material: PBMCs. The chain uses TRBV5-1 and TRBJ2-6, with D maybe TRBD2 (5 bases). This receptor was identified in a woman aged 25 to 39 in good health and a related stem cell transplant donor. Here the CDR3 reads CASSLATSSGANVLTF. As DNA, the CDR3 is TGCGCCAGCAGCTTGGCCACTAGCTCTGGGGCCAACGTCCTGACTTTC.